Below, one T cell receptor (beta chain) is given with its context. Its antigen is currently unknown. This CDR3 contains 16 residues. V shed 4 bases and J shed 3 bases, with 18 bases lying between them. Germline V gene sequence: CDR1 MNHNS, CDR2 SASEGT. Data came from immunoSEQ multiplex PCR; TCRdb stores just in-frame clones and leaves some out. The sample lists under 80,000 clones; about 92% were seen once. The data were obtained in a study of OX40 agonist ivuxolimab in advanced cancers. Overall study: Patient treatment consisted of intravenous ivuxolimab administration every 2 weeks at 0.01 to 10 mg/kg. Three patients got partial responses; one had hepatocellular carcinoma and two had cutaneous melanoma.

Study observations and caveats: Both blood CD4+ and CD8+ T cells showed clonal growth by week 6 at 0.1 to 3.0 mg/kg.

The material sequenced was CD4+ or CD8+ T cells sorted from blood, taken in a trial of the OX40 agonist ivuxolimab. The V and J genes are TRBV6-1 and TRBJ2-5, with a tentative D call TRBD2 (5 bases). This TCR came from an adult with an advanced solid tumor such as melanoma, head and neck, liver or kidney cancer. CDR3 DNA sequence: TGTGCCAGCAGTGCTAGCCTGACTGTTAACGAAGAGACCCAGTACTTC. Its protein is CASSASLTVNEETQYF.